The rows below give T cell receptor beta chains drawn from one sample of a study of control samples from healthy donors and cancer patients. Assay: immunoSEQ multiplex PCR; the TCRdb copy retains only in-frame clones and omits some. The sample has more than 25,000 clones; approximately 95% are singletons. Sequencing input: blood. These TCRs come from a man in his fifties or sixties in good health. CDR3s include the opening cysteine and the closing phenylalanine or tryptophan. A D gene is named only where the DNA matches it firmly. Clone size, where shown, is once, few, many, or a class for clones that have expanded.

TRBV2	NA	NA	TRBJ2-3	TGTGCCAGCAGTCCCCAGGGGCTTGGCACAGATACGCAGTATTTT	CASSPQGLGTDTQYF
TRBV28	TRBD2	once	TRBJ2-7	TGTGCCAGCAGACCTGCCGGGGGGGTCCTCTCCTACGAGCAGTACTTC	CASRPAGGVLSYEQYF
TRBV6-1	NA	NA	TRBJ1-1	TGTGCCAGCAGTGAAGCGGGGGGGACTGAAGCTTTCTTT	CASSEAGGTEAFF
TRBV18	TRBD2	NA	TRBJ2-3	TGTGCCAGCTCCAGACTGGCCAGCGGGGCTTTTCCTAGCACAGATACGCAGTATTTT	CASSRLASGAFPSTDTQYF
TRBV7-3	NA	NA	TRBJ2-5	TGTGCCAGCAGCTTATCGGGATATCCGGAGACCCAGTACTTC	CASSLSGYPETQYF
TRBV6-5	TRBD1	NA	TRBJ2-5	TGTGCCAGCAGTTACGGGACAGTGACTCAAGAGACCCAGTACTTC	CASSYGTVTQETQYF
TRBV9	TRBD1	NA	TRBJ2-4	TGTGCCAGCAGCGTAGTGGACAGGGCAGACATTCAGTACTTC	CASSVVDRADIQYF
TRBV11-1	TRBD1	NA	TRBJ2-2	TGTGCCAGCAGGTCCGGGACAGAGAACACCGGGGAGCTGTTTTTT	CASRSGTENTGELFF
TRBV5-6	TRBD1	NA	TRBJ2-1	TGTGCCAGCAGCTCCGCCGACAGGGTGCGGGATGAGCAGTTCTTC	CASSSADRVRDEQFF
TRBV27	NA	NA	TRBJ1-4	TGTGCCAGCAGTTTAGGGGGGCATGGTGAAAAACTGTTTTTT	CASSLGGHGEKLFF
TRBV28	NA	NA	TRBJ1-3	TGTGCCAGCAGTCCCCGCGGTAAAACCCTTTACTCTGGAAACACCATATATTTT	CASSPRGKTLYSGNTIYF
TRBV9	TRBD2	once	TRBJ2-7	TGTGCCAGCAGCGCGAGTGGGACTAGCGGCTCCTACGAGCAGTACTTC	CASSASGTSGSYEQYF
TRBV3-1/TRBV3-2	NA	NA	TRBJ1-4	TGTGCCAGCAGCCAAACAGGCAACAGAGTTGAAAAACTGTTTTTT	CASSQTGNRVEKLFF
TRBV19	TRBD1	NA	TRBJ2-7	TGTGCCAGTAGTATCCCCGGGACAGGGGGCTTGTACGAGCAGTACTTC	CASSIPGTGGLYEQYF
TRBV19	NA	NA	TRBJ1-1	TGTGCCAGTAGTCCGGACCGAGCCGCAGCTTTCTTT	CASSPDRAAAFF
TRBV5-8	TRBD2	NA	TRBJ2-3	TGTGCCAGCAGCCCTGGACTAGCGGGGCCCACAGATACGCAGTATTTT	CASSPGLAGPTDTQYF
TRBV6-2/TRBV6-3	NA	NA	TRBJ2-3	TGTGCCAGCAGTCCCCTAAGCACAGATACGCAGTATTTT	CASSPLSTDTQYF
TRBV5-4	NA	NA	TRBJ2-6	TGTGCCAGCAGCTACGACAGTACTGGGGCCAACGTCCTGACTTTC	CASSYDSTGANVLTF
TRBV4-3	NA	NA	TRBJ1-1	TGCGCCAGCAGCCGTGGCGCAAATCTAGACACTGAAGCTTTCTTT	CASSRGANLDTEAFF
TRBV5-1	NA	NA	TRBJ1-3	TGCGCCAGCAGCTTTGTTTCCCCTTGGAGTCCTCGTAGCTCTGGAAACACCATATATTTT	CASSFVSPWSPRSSGNTIYF
TRBV4-3	TRBD1	NA	TRBJ1-6	TGCCCCAGCAGCCGACAGGGAACTAATTCACCCCTCCACTTT	CPSSRQGTNSPLHF
TRBV29-1	NA	NA	TRBJ1-1	TGCAGCGCCACACCGCGGGGGGGCGCAGGGACTGAAGCTTTCTTT	CSATPRGGAGTEAFF
TRBV6-1	NA	NA	TRBJ1-4	TGTGCCAGCAGTGAAATATTTAATGAAAAACTGTTTTTT	CASSEIFNEKLFF
TRBV19	NA	NA	TRBJ1-6	TGTGCCAGTAGTATGGTGGGAGGGCGAAATTCACCCCTCCACTTT	CASSMVGGRNSPLHF
TRBV9	NA	NA	TRBJ2-1	TGTGCCAGCAGCGTAGCTGTAGGAGCGGCCGGTGAGCAGTTCTTC	CASSVAVGAAGEQFF
TRBV29-1	TRBD1	NA	TRBJ2-1	TGCAGCGTTGCCAGGGGGCTGAGTGAGCAGTTCTTC	CSVARGLSEQFF
TRBV19	NA	NA	TRBJ2-4	TGTGCCAGTAGTATGTTAGCCAAAAACATTCAGTACTTC	CASSMLAKNIQYF
TRBV4-1	NA	once	TRBJ1-1	TGCGCCAGTTACGGCAAGAACACTGAAGCTTTCTTT	CASYGKNTEAFF
TRBV12-3/TRBV12-4	TRBD1	NA	TRBJ1-1	TGTGCCAGCAGAACCACAGGGGACACTGAAGCTTTCTTT	CASRTTGDTEAFF
TRBV18	TRBD1	NA	TRBJ1-2	TGTGCCAGCTCACCTAGGCAGGGGGCAATCGGCTACACCTTC	CASSPRQGAIGYTF
TRBV10-1	NA	NA	TRBJ2-1	TGCGCCAGCAGTGAGTCTAGCTTCGACAATGAGCAGTTCTTC	CASSESSFDNEQFF
TRBV7-9	NA	NA	TRBJ2-3	TGTGCCAGCAGCCTCGATACGCAGTATTTT	CASSLDTQYF
TRBV11-3	NA	NA	TRBJ2-5	TGTGCCAGCAGCAGACAGGTGGGGGAGACCCAGTACTTC	CASSRQVGETQYF
TRBV6-2/TRBV6-3	TRBD1	NA	TRBJ2-5	TGTGCCAGCAGTTCCCTGGGACAGGGCAAACAGACCCAGTACTTC	CASSSLGQGKQTQYF
TRBV11-2	NA	NA	TRBJ1-2	TGTGCCAGCAGCGCGGGCGTGTCGGGTGGAGGCTACACCTTC	CASSAGVSGGGYTF
TRBV6-5	NA	NA	TRBJ1-2	TGTGCCAGCAGACCTACAGGGAACTATGGCTACACCTTC	CASRPTGNYGYTF
TRBV24-1	TRBD1	NA	TRBJ2-7	TGTGCCACAAAGGGACAGGGGGCTCCCTACGAGCAGTACTTC	CATKGQGAPYEQYF
TRBV9	NA	NA	TRBJ2-2	TGTGCCAGCAGCGTAACGAACACCGGGGAGCTGTTTTTT	CASSVTNTGELFF
TRBV5-8	TRBD2	NA	TRBJ2-1	TGTGCCAGCTCCCCGAACGGGGGGGCCTACAATGAGCAGTTCTTC	CASSPNGGAYNEQFF
TRBV5-1	TRBD2	NA	TRBJ2-5	TGCGCCAGCAGCTTGGGGACTAGCGGGGGGGCCTGGGAGACCCAGTACTTC	CASSLGTSGGAWETQYF
TRBV11-2	NA	NA	TRBJ1-1	TGTGCCAGCAGCTTAACAGGGACGCTGAACACTGAAGCTTTCTTT	CASSLTGTLNTEAFF
TRBV10-3	TRBD1	NA	TRBJ1-2	TGTGCCATCAGTGGGGGACAGCGGTTGTCTAACTATGGCTACACCTTC	CAISGGQRLSNYGYTF
TRBV29-1	NA	NA	TRBJ1-1	TGCAGCGTACAGGGCATGAACACTGAAGCTTTCTTT	CSVQGMNTEAFF
TRBV5-1	TRBD1	NA	TRBJ1-2	TGCGCCAGCAGCTTCGCGGACAGGACCTATGGCTACACCTTC	CASSFADRTYGYTF
TRBV2	NA	NA	TRBJ2-7	TGTGCCAGCAGTACTGGGACTGTCTACGAGCAGTACTTC	CASSTGTVYEQYF